Sequencing of this TCR delta chain was carried out in a study of γδ T cells in repeated Plasmodium falciparum infection. The CDR3 spans 18 residues. Trimming removed 0 bases from V and 0 bases from J, with 19 bases in between. The V gene's germline CDR1 is GEAIGNYY and CDR2 EKD. Whole-study results and caveats: Vgamma9/Vdelta2+ repertoires stayed stably polyclonal over time and infection.

This clone was observed many times. Its antigen is undetermined. The protein TCRdb gives is from a much larger clone and does not agree with this DNA's translation at residue 8, likely a read error; the protein shown here comes from the DNA. TCRdb re-analyzed the multiplex PCR reads via CATT. This repertoire shows tens of thousands of delta-chain clones, 0.9% to 1% found once; its top ten account for 9% to 10%. Vgamma9/Vdelta2+ and Vdelta2-negative gammadelta T cells were flow-sorted from PBMC for bulk sequencing. The chain carries TRDV2 and TRDJ1; a weak D match, TRDD3 (5 bases). TCRdb gives no J gene; it was assigned here by matching the DNA to germline. The receptor was derived from a pool of human donors (malaria-infected and uninfected, not separated). The sample was gamma-delta T cells from blood. In nucleotides, the CDR3 is TGTGCCTGTGACACCGTCGCACCGGGGGCCCGGTACACCGATAAACTCATCTTT. The encoded protein is CACDTVAPGARYTDKLIF.